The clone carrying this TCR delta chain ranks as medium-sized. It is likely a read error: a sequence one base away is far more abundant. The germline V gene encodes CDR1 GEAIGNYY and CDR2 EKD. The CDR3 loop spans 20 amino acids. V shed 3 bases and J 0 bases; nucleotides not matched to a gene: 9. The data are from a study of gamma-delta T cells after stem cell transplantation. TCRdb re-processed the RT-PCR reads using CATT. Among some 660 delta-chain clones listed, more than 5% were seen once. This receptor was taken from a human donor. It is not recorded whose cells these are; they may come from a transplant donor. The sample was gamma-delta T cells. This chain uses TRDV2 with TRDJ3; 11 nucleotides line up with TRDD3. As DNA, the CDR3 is TGTGCCTGTGACGCGTCGGGCACTGGGGGATACTCCTGGGACACCCGACAGATGTTTTTC. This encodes CACDASGTGGYSWDTRQMFF.